This T cell receptor beta chain was sequenced during a study of T cell changes during pregnancy in multiple sclerosis. Trimming stripped 1 base from V and 1 base from J, with 14 bases between. The CDR3 has 18 amino acids. Germline CDR1 and CDR2: MNHNS and SASEGT. Sequencing used immunoSEQ multiplex PCR; TCRdb keeps in-frame clones, though not all of them. Seen here are around 57,000 clones, approximately 92% observed once, and the top ten hold less than 0.25%. The table lists this clone with a count of one. The source material was CD4+ T cells from peripheral blood mononuclear cells, sampled in the third trimester of pregnancy. This chain connects TRBV6-1 to TRBJ2-6, with a weak D call TRBD2 (6 bases). The clonotype originates from a female donor with multiple sclerosis, enrolled in a pregnancy study. The CDR3 loop reads CASSEVGRPLSGANVLTF. The CDR3 DNA reads TGTGCCAGCAGTGAAGTTGGGAGGCCTTTATCTGGGGCCAACGTCCTGACTTTC.